The 24 T cell receptor beta chains in this list originate from one sample, sequenced in a study of cytomegalovirus exposure and HLA in healthy donors. The study ran its PCR with 60 Vbeta and 13 Jbeta primers. TCRdb's table, derived via immunoSEQ multiplex PCR, lists solely in-frame clones and lacks some. The table shows more than 200,000 clones, with approximately 79% occurring only once. The specimen sequenced was PBMCs. The receptors originated from a male donor in good health and CMV-seronegative.

CDR3 protein: CASSFPRGAGINEQFF. The CDR3 nucleotides are TGTGCCAGCAGCTTTCCTCGGGGGGCAGGTATAAATGAGCAGTTCTTC. V gene TRBV5-4 combines with J gene TRBJ2-1; D might be TRBD2 (7 bases). Germline CDR1 SGHNT, CDR2 YYREEE (reference sequence). The CDR3 has 16 amino acids. V shed 2 bases and J shed 7 bases, with 19 bases lying between them.

This clone has only a few counts. One junction end does not reproduce the germline sequence, and a read error may be involved. The genes are TRBV7-9 and TRBJ2-7; the match to TRBD1 covers 9 bases. CDR1 and CDR2 (germline): SEHNR, FQNEAQ (reference sequence). The CDR3 runs to 14 residues. DNA for the CDR3: TGTTCCAGCAGCCCTCCGGGACAGGGATACGAGCAGTACTTC. Amino acids: CSSSPPGQGYEQYF.

V gene TRBV28 combines with J gene TRBJ1-5; perhaps TRBD1 as D (6 bases). Germline values: CDR1 MDHEN, CDR2 SYDVKM. This CDR3 spans 13 amino acids. The CDR3 nucleotides read TGTGTAACCGAAACAGGGCCCAATCAGCCCCAGCATTTT. Its translation is CVTETGPNQPQHF.

This sequence joins TRBV5-4 and TRBJ2-2; TRBD2 matches at 7 bases. V lost 3 bases, J lost 2 bases, and 7 bases stayed unmatched. In germline, CDR1 is SGHNT, CDR2 YYREEE (reference sequence). There are 16 residues in the CDR3. This CDR3 reads CASSSGLAANTGELFF. The CDR3 region has the DNA TGTGCCAGCAGCTCGGGGCTAGCGGCTAACACCGGGGAGCTGTTTTTT.

This clone has just one count. The chain joins TRBV29-1 to TRBJ2-5; 14 bases are a match to TRBD2. J was trimmed by 5 bases and V by 6 bases; bases with no gene match: 8. Per the germline V gene, CDR1 is SQVTM and CDR2 is ANQGSEA. The CDR3 length is 15 residues. CDR3 sequence: CSVGTSGGFGETQYF. DNA for the CDR3: TGCAGCGTGGGGACTAGCGGGGGTTTTGGTGAGACCCAGTACTTC.

The chain recombines TRBV6-1 with TRBJ2-3, with 10 bases fitting TRBD2. V shed 3 bases and J 4 bases; nucleotides not matched to a gene: 10. The length of the CDR3 is 17 residues. Germline values: CDR1 MNHNS, CDR2 SASEGT. Here the CDR3 reads CASSDRSSGSSPDTQYF. CDR3 in DNA: TGTGCCAGCAGTGACCGCTCTAGCGGGAGTTCGCCAGATACGCAGTATTTT.

This clone was found a few times. The chain links TRBV7-9 to TRBJ2-7; possible D gene TRBD1, 7 bases. CDR1 SEHNR and CDR2 FQNEAQ come from the germline V gene (reference sequence). V was pared by 6 bases and J by 1 base, with 10 bases between. The CDR3 covers 13 residues. The chain's CDR3 is CASSQGGSYEQYF. CDR3 in DNA: TGTGCCAGCAGTCAGGGGGGTTCCTACGAGCAGTACTTC. The whole variable domain, filled in from reference TRBV7-9 and TRBJ2-7, reads DTGVSQNPRHKITKRGQNVTFRCDPISEHNRLYWYRQTLGQGPEFLTYFQNEAQLEKSRLLSDRFSAERPKGSFSTLEIQRTEQGDSAMYLCASSQGGSYEQYFGPGTRLTVT.

The rearrangement uses TRBV6-1 and TRBJ2-7, with 7 bases lining up with TRBD2. This CDR3 is 12 amino acids long. The V gene's germline CDR1 is MNHNS and CDR2 SASEGT. Trimming cost V 5 bases and J 3 bases; bases outside gene matches: 1. The CDR3 here is CASSTSVYEQYF. The CDR3 nucleotides read TGTGCCAGCAGTACTAGCGTCTACGAGCAGTACTTC.

The chain recombines TRBV19 with TRBJ2-7; TRBD1 matches 8 bases. The length of the CDR3 is 14 residues. V lost 1 base, J lost 3 bases, and 2 bases stayed unmatched. In germline, CDR1 is LNHDA, CDR2 SQIVND (reference sequence). In DNA form, the CDR3 reads TGTGCCAGTAGTATAGGGACAGGGAGCTACGAGCAGTACTTC. This codes for CASSIGTGSYEQYF.

The rearrangement uses TRBV19 and TRBJ1-5, with 12 bases lining up with TRBD1. V shed 7 bases and J 0 bases; nucleotides not matched to a gene: 4. The length of the CDR3 is 16 residues. Germline CDR1 and CDR2: LNHDA and SQIVND (reference sequence). For the CDR3, the DNA is TGTGCCAGTAAGGGGACAGGGGGCCGTAGCAATCAGCCCCAGCATTTT. The encoded protein is CASKGTGGRSNQPQHF.

This clone was counted a few times. This sequence joins TRBV19 and TRBJ1-6, with TRBD1 identical over 10 bases. The germline gives CDR1 LNHDA, CDR2 SQIVND (reference sequence). The CDR3 has 15 residues. Trimming took 0 bases from V and 10 from J; bases not matched to a gene: 3. The CDR3 protein is CASSIDRQGASPLHF. In DNA, the CDR3 is TGTGCCAGTAGTATAGATCGACAGGGGGCCTCACCCCTCCACTTT.

The chain carries TRBV5-1 and TRBJ2-3; the match to TRBD2 covers 9 bases. With 2 bases clipped from V and 2 bases from J, the junction kept 6 bases outside the gene matches. Germline CDR1 is SGHRS and CDR2 is YFSETQ. The CDR3 loop spans 16 amino acids. As DNA, the CDR3 is TGCGCCAGCAGCTTCTCTGCGGGGGGGCACACAGATACGCAGTATTTT. Translating it yields CASSFSAGGHTDTQYF.

This chain connects TRBV7-8 to TRBJ2-3; 7 nucleotides align to TRBD2. Germline CDR1 and CDR2: SGHVS and FQNEAQ. The CDR3 totals 16 residues. With 5 bases clipped from V and 0 bases from J, the junction kept 8 bases outside the gene matches. This chain's CDR3 is CASSPLASLSTDTQYF. DNA for the CDR3: TGTGCCAGCAGCCCACTAGCGAGCCTCAGCACAGATACGCAGTATTTT.

This rearrangement joins TRBV7-9 to TRBJ2-7, with a tentative D call TRBD1 (5 bases). This CDR3 has 14 residues. Trimming shortened V by 2 bases and J by 6 bases, and 14 bases separated the two germline ends. Germline CDR1 SEHNR, CDR2 FQNEAQ (reference sequence). CDR3 amino acids: CASSLFSRAGEQYF. In DNA, the CDR3 is TGTGCCAGCAGCTTATTTAGCAGGGCTGGCGAGCAGTACTTC.

The chain carries TRBV27 and TRBJ2-3; TRBD2 matches 9 bases. Germline CDR1 and CDR2: MNHEY and SMNVEV (reference sequence). Trimming removed 3 bases from V and 6 bases from J; junction bases left unmatched: 10. This CDR3 spans 16 amino acids. CDR3 region: CASSFGREGPWDTQYF. The DNA of the CDR3 is TGTGCCAGCAGTTTCGGGCGGGAGGGCCCATGGGATACGCAGTATTTT.

This clone was picked up a small number of times. The DNA for the CDR3 is TGTGCCAGCACCACCCCGCGCCCGGGGGGAGAGACCCAGTACTTC. Amino acid sequence: CASTTPRPGGETQYF. This chain links TRBV6-6 with TRBJ2-5; 7 bases line up with TRBD2. The CDR3 covers 15 residues. With V trimmed by 7 bases and J by 4 bases, 12 bases remained unmatched. Germline lookup yields CDR1 MNHNY and CDR2 SVGAGI (reference sequence).

This chain joins TRBV6-1 and TRBJ2-7; 9 bases are shared with TRBD1. Germline V gene data show CDR1 as MNHNS and CDR2 as SASEGT. J was trimmed by 5 bases and V by 5 bases; bases with no gene match: 10. The CDR3 sequence is 15 residues long. CDR3 bases: TGTGCCAGCAGTCTTACCGGGACAGGGTCAAACGAGCAGTACTTC. It yields the protein CASSLTGTGSNEQYF.

V is TRBV5-1 and J is TRBJ2-1, with TRBD2 identical over 10 bases. V trimming: 4 bases; J trimming: 4 bases; junction bases outside the gene matches: 8. The CDR3 extends over 16 amino acids. The germline V gene has CDR1 SGHRS and CDR2 YFSETQ. CDR3 nucleotide sequence: TGCGCCAGCAGCCCCCGGACTAGCGGAACTTACAATGAGCAGTTCTTC. Residues: CASSPRTSGTYNEQFF.

The chain is built from TRBV6-6 and TRBJ1-6; 8 nucleotides match TRBD1. The germline gives CDR1 MNHNY, CDR2 SVGAGI (reference sequence). The junction had 4 bases not matched to a gene; V was cut back by 8 bases and J by 7 bases. This CDR3 comprises 13 residues. This chain's CDR3 is CASGWTGNSPLHF. CDR3 DNA: TGTGCCAGCGGATGGACAGGGAATTCACCCCTCCACTTT.

J is TRBJ2-5 and V is TRBV7-9; tentatively, D is TRBD2 (6 bases). Trimming left V 5 bases short and J 2 bases short, with 12 bases between. Germline-derived CDR1 and CDR2 are SEHNR and FQNEAQ (reference sequence). The CDR3 runs to 14 residues. The CDR3 nucleotides read TGTGCCAGCAGCCCGCCGGGGACTCAAGAGACCCAGTACTTC. Translating gives CASSPPGTQETQYF. The full variable domain, completed using reference TRBV7-9 and TRBJ2-5, is DTGVSQNPRHKITKRGQNVTFRCDPISEHNRLYWYRQTLGQGPEFLTYFQNEAQLEKSRLLSDRFSAERPKGSFSTLEIQRTEQGDSAMYLCASSPPGTQETQYFGPGTRLLVL.

The chain has TRBV28 and TRBJ2-7, with 7 bases that match TRBD1. V trimming: 5 bases; J trimming: 2 bases; junction bases outside the gene matches: 6. The CDR3 length is 14 residues. Germline values: CDR1 MDHEN, CDR2 SYDVKM. The CDR3 DNA sequence: TGTGCCAGCAGTATCGACAGGGATCCCTACGAGCAGTACTTC. It codes for CASSIDRDPYEQYF.

The gene calls are TRBV27 and TRBJ2-7; the D gene is possibly TRBD2 (5 bases). The CDR3 has 13 amino acids. Trimming took off 6 bases at V and 3 bases at J, with 12 bases between the two ends. The V gene's germline CDR1 is MNHEY and CDR2 SMNVEV (reference sequence). The CDR3 bases are TGTGCCAGCAGCTTCGGACGGGACTACGAGCAGTACTTC. It encodes CASSFGRDYEQYF.

This clone was detected once. The chain carries TRBV28 and TRBJ2-1; D gene unclear. CDR3 length equals 12 residues. Deletions cut 5 bases from V and 8 bases from J, with 10 bases between. The germline gives CDR1 MDHEN, CDR2 SYDVKM. DNA for the CDR3: TGTGCCAGCAGTGGGCAGTTCCATGAGCAGTTCTTC. Its protein is CASSGQFHEQFF. Complete variable domain (other parts from reference TRBV28 and TRBJ2-1): DVKVTQSSRYLVKRTGEKVFLECVQDMDHENMFWYRQDPGLGLRLIYFSYDVKMKEKGDIPEGYSVSREKKERFSLILESASTNQTSMYLCASSGQFHEQFFGPGTRLTVL.

This clone was counted only a few times. The chain uses TRBV6-1 and TRBJ1-3; D gene uncertain. This CDR3 comprises 14 residues. Germline CDR1 and CDR2: MNHNS and SASEGT. Trimming removed 6 bases at V and 0 bases at J, with 9 bases between. The CDR3 nucleotides are TGTGCCAGCAGATTGTTCAGCTCTGGAAACACCATATATTTT. Residues: CASRLFSSGNTIYF.